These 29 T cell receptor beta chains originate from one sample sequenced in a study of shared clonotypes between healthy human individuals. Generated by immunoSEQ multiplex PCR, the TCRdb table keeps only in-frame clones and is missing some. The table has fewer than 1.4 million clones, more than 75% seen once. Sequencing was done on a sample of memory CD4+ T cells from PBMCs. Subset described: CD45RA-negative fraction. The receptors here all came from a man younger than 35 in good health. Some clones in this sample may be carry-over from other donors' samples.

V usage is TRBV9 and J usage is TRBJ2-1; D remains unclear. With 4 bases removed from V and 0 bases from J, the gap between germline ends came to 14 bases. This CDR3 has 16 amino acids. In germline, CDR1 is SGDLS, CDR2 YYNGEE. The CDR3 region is CASSPSAQSSYNEQFF. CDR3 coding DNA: TGTGCCAGCAGCCCTAGTGCCCAGAGCTCCTACAATGAGCAGTTCTTC. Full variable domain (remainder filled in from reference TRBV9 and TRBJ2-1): DSGVTQTPKHLITATGQRVTLRCSPRSGDLSVYWYQQSLDQGLQFLIQYYNGEERAKGNILERFSAQQFPDLHSELNLSSLELGDSALYFCASSPSAQSSYNEQFFGPGTRLTVL.

CDR3 residues: CAVERRESDEQFF. The CDR3, as DNA: TGTGCCGTGGAACGGCGGGAGAGCGATGAGCAGTTCTTC. The V gene is TRBV6-5, the J gene TRBJ2-1; 7 bases are a match to TRBD2. The germline V gene has CDR1 MNHEY and CDR2 SVGAGI. The J segment lost 8 bases and the V segment lost 11 bases, leaving 12 bases of the junction unmatched. The CDR3 length is 13 residues.

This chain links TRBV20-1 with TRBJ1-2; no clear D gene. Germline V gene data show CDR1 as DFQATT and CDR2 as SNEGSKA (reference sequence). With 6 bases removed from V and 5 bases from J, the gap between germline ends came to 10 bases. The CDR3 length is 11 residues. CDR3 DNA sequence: TGCAGTGCAGGGAGGGCGTATGGCTACACCTTC. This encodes CSAGRAYGYTF.

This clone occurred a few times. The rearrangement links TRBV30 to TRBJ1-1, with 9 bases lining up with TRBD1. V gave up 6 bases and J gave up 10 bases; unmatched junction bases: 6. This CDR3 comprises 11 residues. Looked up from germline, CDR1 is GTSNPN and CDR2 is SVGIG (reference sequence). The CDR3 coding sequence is TGTGCCTGCAGTACAGGGGGCAGAGCTTTCTTT. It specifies CACSTGGRAFF. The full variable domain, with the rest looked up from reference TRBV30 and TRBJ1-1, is SQTIHQWPATLVQPVGSPLSLECTVEGTSNPNLYWYRQAAGRGLQLLFYSVGIGQISSEVPQNLSASRPQDRQFILSSKKLLLSDSGFYLCACSTGGRAFFGQGTRLTVV.

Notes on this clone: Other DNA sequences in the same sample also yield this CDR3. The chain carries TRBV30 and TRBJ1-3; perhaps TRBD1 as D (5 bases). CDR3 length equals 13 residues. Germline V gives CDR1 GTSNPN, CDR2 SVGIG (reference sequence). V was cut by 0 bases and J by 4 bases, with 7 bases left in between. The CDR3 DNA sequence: TGTGCCTGGAGTGTACGACAGGGAAACACCATATATTTT. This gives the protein CAWSVRQGNTIYF.

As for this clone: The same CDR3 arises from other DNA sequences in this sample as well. The CDR3 coding sequence is TGTGCCAGCTTACCGGGACAGGGCACTAACTATGGCTACACCTTC. It translates to CASLPGQGTNYGYTF. The chain employs TRBV2 and TRBJ1-2, with 9 positions matching TRBD1. CDR1 and CDR2 from the germline V gene are SNHLY and FYNNEI. The ends lost 8 bases at V and 0 bases at J; junction bases unmatched: 7. This CDR3 is built from 15 residues.

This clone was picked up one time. DNA of the CDR3: TGTGCCAGCAGTTACTTGTACAATGAGCAGTTCTTC. It translates to CASSYLYNEQFF. This chain links TRBV6-6 with TRBJ2-1; D unclear. V was trimmed by 1 base and J by 4 bases, leaving 2 bases between them. The CDR3 has 12 amino acids. The V gene's germline CDR1 is MNHNY and CDR2 SVGAGI (reference sequence).

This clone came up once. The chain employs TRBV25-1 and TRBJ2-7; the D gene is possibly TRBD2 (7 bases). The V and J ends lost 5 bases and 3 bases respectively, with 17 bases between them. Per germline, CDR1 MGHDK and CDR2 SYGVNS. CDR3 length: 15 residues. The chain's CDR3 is CASSYPSGGGYEQYF. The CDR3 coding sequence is TGTGCCAGCAGTTACCCTAGCGGAGGGGGCTACGAGCAGTACTTC.

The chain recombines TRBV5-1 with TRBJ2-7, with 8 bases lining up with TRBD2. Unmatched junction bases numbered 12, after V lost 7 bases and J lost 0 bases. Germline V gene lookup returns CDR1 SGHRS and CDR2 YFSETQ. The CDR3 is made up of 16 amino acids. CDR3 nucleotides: TGCGCCAGCCGCCCCCCCCAGCGGGAGAGCTCCTACGAGCAGTACTTC. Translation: CASRPPQRESSYEQYF.

The CDR3 nucleotides are TGCAGCGTGAGGGTCCGGACAGGCAAGCTTGAAGCTTTCTTT. The encoded protein is CSVRVRTGKLEAFF. The rearrangement links TRBV29-1 to TRBJ1-1; 7 bases agree with TRBD1. J lost 7 bases, V lost 6 bases, and 14 bases had no gene match. The CDR3 spans 14 residues. Germline CDR1 SQVTM, CDR2 ANQGSEA. The full variable domain, in which reference TRBV29-1 and TRBJ1-1 provide the parts outside the CDR3, is SAVISQKPSRDICQRGTSLTIQCQVDSQVTMMFWYRQQPGQSLTLIATANQGSEATYESGFVIDKFPISRPNLTFSTLTVSNMSPEDSSIYLCSVRVRTGKLEAFFGQGTRLTVV.

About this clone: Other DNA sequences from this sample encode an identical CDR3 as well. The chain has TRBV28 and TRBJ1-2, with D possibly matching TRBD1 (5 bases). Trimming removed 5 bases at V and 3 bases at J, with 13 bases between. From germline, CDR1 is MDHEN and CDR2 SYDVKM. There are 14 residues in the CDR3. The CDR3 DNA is TGTGCCAGCAGTCGCCTCGGGGGTTACTATGGCTACACCTTC. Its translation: CASSRLGGYYGYTF.

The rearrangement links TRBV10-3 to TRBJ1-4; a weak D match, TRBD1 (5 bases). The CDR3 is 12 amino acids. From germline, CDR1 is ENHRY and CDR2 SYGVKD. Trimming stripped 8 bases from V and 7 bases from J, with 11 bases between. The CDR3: CAIGGSGEKLFF. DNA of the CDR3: TGTGCCATCGGGGGGTCTGGTGAAAAACTGTTTTTT.

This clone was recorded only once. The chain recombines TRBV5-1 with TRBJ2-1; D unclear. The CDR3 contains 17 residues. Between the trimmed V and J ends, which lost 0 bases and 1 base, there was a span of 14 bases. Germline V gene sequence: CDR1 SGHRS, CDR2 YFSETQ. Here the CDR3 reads CASSLGGTDPSYNEQFF. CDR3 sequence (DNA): TGCGCCAGCAGCTTGGGTGGTACAGATCCTTCCTACAATGAGCAGTTCTTC.

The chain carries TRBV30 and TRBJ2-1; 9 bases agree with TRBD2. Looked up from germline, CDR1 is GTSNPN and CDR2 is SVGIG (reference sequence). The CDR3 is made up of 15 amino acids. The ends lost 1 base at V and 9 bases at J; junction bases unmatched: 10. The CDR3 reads CAWSGVAGVRGEQFF. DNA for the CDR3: TGTGCCTGGAGTGGAGTAGCGGGAGTGAGGGGTGAGCAGTTCTTC.

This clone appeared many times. The CDR3 region has the DNA TGTGCCAGCAAGCTGCCACTTGTCACCGGGGAGCTGTTTTTT. It translates to CASKLPLVTGELFF. This chain links TRBV2 with TRBJ2-2; no reliable D call. This CDR3 spans 14 amino acids. CDR1 SNHLY and CDR2 FYNNEI come from the germline V gene. Trimming removed 7 bases from V and 4 bases from J, with 13 bases in between.

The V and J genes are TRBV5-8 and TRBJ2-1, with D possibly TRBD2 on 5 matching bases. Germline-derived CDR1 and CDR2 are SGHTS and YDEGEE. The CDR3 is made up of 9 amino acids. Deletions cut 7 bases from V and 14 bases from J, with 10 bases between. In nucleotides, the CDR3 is TGTGCCAGCCGCGGGTCGGAGTTCTTC. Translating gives CASRGSEFF.

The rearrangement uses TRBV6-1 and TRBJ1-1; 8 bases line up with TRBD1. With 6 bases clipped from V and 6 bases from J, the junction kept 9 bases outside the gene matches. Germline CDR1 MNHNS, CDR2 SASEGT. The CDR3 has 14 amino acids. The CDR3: CASRKRDRQSEAFF. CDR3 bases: TGTGCCAGCAGGAAACGGGACAGGCAGTCTGAAGCTTTCTTT.

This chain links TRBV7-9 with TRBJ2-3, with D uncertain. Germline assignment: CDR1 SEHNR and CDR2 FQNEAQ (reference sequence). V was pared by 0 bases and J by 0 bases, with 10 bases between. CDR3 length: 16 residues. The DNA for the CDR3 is TGTGCCAGCAGCTTAGCGCGCGGACCCAGCACAGATACGCAGTATTTT. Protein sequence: CASSLARGPSTDTQYF.

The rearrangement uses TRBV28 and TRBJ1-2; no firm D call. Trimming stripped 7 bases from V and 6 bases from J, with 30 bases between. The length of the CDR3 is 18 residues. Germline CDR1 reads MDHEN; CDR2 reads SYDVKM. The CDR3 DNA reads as TGTGCCAGCACCACTTTGACCCTCCATGGGCGCGTACGGAATGGCTACACCTTC. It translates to CASTTLTLHGRVRNGYTF.

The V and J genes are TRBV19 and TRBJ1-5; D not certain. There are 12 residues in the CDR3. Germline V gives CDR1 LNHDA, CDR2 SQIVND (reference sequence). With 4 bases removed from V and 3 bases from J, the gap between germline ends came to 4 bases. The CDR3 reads CASSTNNQPQHF. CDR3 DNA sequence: TGTGCCAGTAGTACCAACAATCAGCCCCAGCATTTT.

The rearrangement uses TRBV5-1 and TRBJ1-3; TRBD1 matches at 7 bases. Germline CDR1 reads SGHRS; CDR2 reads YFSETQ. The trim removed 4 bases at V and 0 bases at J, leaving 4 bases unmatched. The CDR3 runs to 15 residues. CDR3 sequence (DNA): TGCGCCAGCAGCCTCGGGACAGCCTCTGGAAACACCATATATTTT. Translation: CASSLGTASGNTIYF.

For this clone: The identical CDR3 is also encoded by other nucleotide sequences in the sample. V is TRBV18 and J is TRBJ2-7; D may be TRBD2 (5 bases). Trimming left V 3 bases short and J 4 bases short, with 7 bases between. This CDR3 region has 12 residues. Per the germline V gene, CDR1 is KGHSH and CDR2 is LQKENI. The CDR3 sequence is CASSPEGYEQYF. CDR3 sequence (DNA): TGTGCCAGCTCACCCGAGGGTTACGAGCAGTACTTC.

The CDR3 DNA reads TGTGCCAGCCGGGACCACAATGAGCAGTTCTTC. Amino acids: CASRDHNEQFF. The rearrangement uses TRBV2 and TRBJ2-1; D assignment may be TRBD1 or TRBD2 (5 bases each). This CDR3 contains 11 residues. Germline-derived CDR1 and CDR2 are SNHLY and FYNNEI. V shed 8 bases and J shed 5 bases, with 7 bases lying between them. The whole variable domain, remainder taken from reference TRBV2 and TRBJ2-1, is EPEVTQTPSHQVTQMGQEVILRCVPISNHLYFYWYRQILGQKVEFLVSFYNNEISEKSEIFDDQFSVERPDGSNFTLKIRSTKLEDSAMYFCASRDHNEQFFGPGTRLTVL.

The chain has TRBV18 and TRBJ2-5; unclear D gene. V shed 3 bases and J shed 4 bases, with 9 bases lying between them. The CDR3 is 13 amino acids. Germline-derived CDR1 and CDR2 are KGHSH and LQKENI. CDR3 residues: CASSPGTRETQYF. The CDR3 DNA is TGTGCCAGCTCACCGGGTACGAGAGAGACCCAGTACTTC.

The CDR3: CASSLLESTEAFF. CDR3 bases: TGTGCCAGCAGCTTACTGGAGAGCACTGAAGCTTTCTTT. The V and J genes are TRBV11-3 and TRBJ1-1; D remains unclear. This CDR3 spans 13 amino acids. V was cut by 2 bases and J by 4 bases, with 8 bases left in between. Germline V CDR1 and CDR2: SGHNT, YENEEA.

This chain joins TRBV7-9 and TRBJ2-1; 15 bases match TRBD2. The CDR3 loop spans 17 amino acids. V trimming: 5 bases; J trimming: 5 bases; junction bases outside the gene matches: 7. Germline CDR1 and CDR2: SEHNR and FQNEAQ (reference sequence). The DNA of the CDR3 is TGTGCCAGCAGCCTGGGGACTAGCGGGAGGTACCACAATGAGCAGTTCTTC. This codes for CASSLGTSGRYHNEQFF.

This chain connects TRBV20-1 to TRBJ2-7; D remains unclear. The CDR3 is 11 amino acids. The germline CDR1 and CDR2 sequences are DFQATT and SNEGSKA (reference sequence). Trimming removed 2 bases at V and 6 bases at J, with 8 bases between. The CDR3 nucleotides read TGCAGTGCTAGAAGGTGGAGCGAGCAGTACTTC. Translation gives CSARRWSEQYF.

CDR3 loop: CASSHPTGPNTEAFF. DNA for the CDR3: TGTGCCAGCAGCCACCCGACAGGACCGAACACTGAAGCTTTCTTT. The chain is built from TRBV11-3 and TRBJ1-1; D may be TRBD1 (6 bases). The CDR3 extends over 15 amino acids. Germline V gene data show CDR1 as SGHNT and CDR2 as YENEEA. V lost 5 bases to trimming and J lost 1 base, with 14 bases between them.

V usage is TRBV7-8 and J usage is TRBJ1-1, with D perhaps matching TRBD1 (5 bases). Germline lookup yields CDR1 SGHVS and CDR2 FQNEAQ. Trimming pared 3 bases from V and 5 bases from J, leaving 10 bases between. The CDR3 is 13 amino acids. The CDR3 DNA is TGTGCCAGCAGCTTTTTGGGGGATACTGAAGCTTTCTTT. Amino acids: CASSFLGDTEAFF.